Listed here are 26 T cell receptor beta chains from one sample, sequenced in a study of T-cell reconstitution after alpha-beta-depleted transplantation in children. Unique molecular identifiers tagged the TCRbeta library. One entry per CDR3 protein, called by TCRdb with MiXCR from the PCR reads. Of 250,000 to 300,000 distinct CDR3 sequences in the sample, under 14% were seen once. The specimen was peripheral blood, collected 180 days after TCRalphabeta/CD19-depleted stem cell transplant. These receptors were taken from a male patient between 2 and 10 years old who had a stem cell transplant for chronic granulomatous disease, so the T cells may come from the graft donor.

This clonotype was observed many times. The rearrangement joins TRBV20-1 to TRBJ2-1; 13 bases are shared with TRBD2. V was clipped by 4 bases and J by 4 bases; unmatched bases: 1. The CDR3 covers 14 residues. CDR1 DFQATT and CDR2 SNEGSKA come from the germline V gene (reference sequence). The CDR3 protein is CSAKLAGGYNEQFF. CDR3 DNA: TGCAGTGCTAAACTAGCGGGGGGGTACAATGAGCAGTTCTTC.

Concerning this clonotype: A much larger clonotype is one base distant, so this may be a read error. The rearrangement joins TRBV29-1 to TRBJ2-5; D is undetermined. CDR1 and CDR2 from the germline V gene are SQVTM and ANQGSEA. This CDR3 spans 14 amino acids. The CDR3 nucleotides are TGCAGCGTTGTTATGTTTCCGTACCAAGAGACCCAGTCCTTC. Translated, it gives CSVVMFPYQETQSF.

This clonotype has ten or more counts. The rearrangement joins TRBV6-1 to TRBJ2-1, with TRBD2 identical over 7 bases. Germline values: CDR1 MNHNS, CDR2 SASEGT. Germline trimming cut 5 bases from V and 2 bases from J; bases unmatched to any gene: 18. The length of the CDR3 is 19 residues. The chain's CDR3 is CASSRRLAGGSDPYNEQFF. The CDR3 nucleotides are TGTGCCAGCAGTAGAAGACTAGCAGGCGGATCTGACCCCTACAATGAGCAGTTCTTC.

Ten or more counts support this clonotype. The rearrangement joins TRBV7-9 to TRBJ2-5; 11 nucleotides line up with TRBD2. This CDR3 spans 16 amino acids. The germline V gene has CDR1 SEHNR and CDR2 FQNEAQ (reference sequence). The junction had 8 bases not matched to a gene; V was cut back by 3 bases and J by 5 bases. CDR3 amino acids: CASSFLSGRASETQYF. Here the CDR3 DNA reads TGTGCCAGCAGCTTCCTTAGCGGGAGGGCCAGTGAGACCCAGTACTTC.

This clonotype was counted at least ten times. The V call is TRBV29-1, the J call TRBJ2-5; D is possibly TRBD1 or TRBD2 (5 bases each). Between the trimmed V and J ends, which lost 5 bases and 2 bases, there was a span of 6 bases. Looked up from germline, CDR1 is SQVTM and CDR2 is ANQGSEA. This CDR3 has 11 residues. The CDR3 coding sequence is TGCAGCGTTTGGGGGCAAGAGACCCAGTACTTC. Its protein product is CSVWGQETQYF.

The V gene is TRBV29-1, the J gene TRBJ1-4; D is undetermined. Germline CDR1 SQVTM, CDR2 ANQGSEA. This CDR3 is built from 15 residues. Deletions cut 0 bases from V and 4 bases from J, with 12 bases between. CDR3 amino acids: CSVEDRGRGNEKLFF. The CDR3 coding sequence is TGCAGCGTTGAAGATCGTGGGCGGGGTAATGAAAAACTGTTTTTT.

This clonotype was seen only a few times. The V call is TRBV13, the J call TRBJ2-7, with D possibly TRBD2 on 7 matching bases. This CDR3 has 22 amino acids. V was pared by 5 bases and J by 0 bases, with 35 bases between. CDR1 and CDR2 (germline): PRHDT, FYEKMQ (reference sequence). CDR3: CASSPLGGGTSRGPATSYEQYF. The CDR3 coding sequence is TGTGCCAGCAGCCCCCTGGGAGGGGGTACGAGCCGCGGACCTGCGACCTCCTACGAGCAGTACTTC.

This clonotype came up many times. The chain couples TRBV5-1 to TRBJ2-7; no definite D call. V dropped 4 bases and J dropped 3 bases, with 23 bases sitting between them. The length of the CDR3 is 17 residues. Germline values: CDR1 SGHRS, CDR2 YFSETQ. This chain's CDR3 is CASSLPRTAITNYEQYF. The CDR3, as DNA: TGCGCCAGCAGCCTACCCCGGACGGCCATAACCAACTACGAGCAGTACTTC.

This clonotype was picked up many times. V usage is TRBV7-8 and J usage is TRBJ1-5; 7 nucleotides align to TRBD1. J lost 5 bases, V lost 5 bases, and 3 bases had no gene match. The CDR3 contains 13 residues. Germline values: CDR1 SGHVS, CDR2 FQNEAQ. CDR3 in amino acids: CASSRDRDQPQHF. As DNA, the CDR3 is TGTGCCAGCAGCCGCGACAGGGATCAGCCCCAGCATTTT.

This clonotype was seen at least ten times. This rearrangement joins TRBV5-1 to TRBJ2-7, with unresolved D. V shed 0 bases and J shed 4 bases, with 14 bases lying between them. Germline values: CDR1 SGHRS, CDR2 YFSETQ. CDR3 size: 15 residues. For the CDR3, the DNA is TGCGCCAGCAGCTTGGCCTTAGTAGTCGGATACGAGCAGTACTTC. It encodes CASSLALVVGYEQYF.

Points on this clonotype: With a much larger clone just one base away, this may be a read error. The J gene is TRBJ2-7, the V gene TRBV6-2 or TRBV6-3; D is perhaps TRBD2 (5 bases). The CDR3 loop spans 19 amino acids. The germline V gene encodes CDR1 MNHEY and CDR2 SVGEGT. This chain's CDR3 is CPSSFPPLTRGPLNYEQYF. DNA of the CDR3: TGTCCCAGCAGTTTCCCTCCCCTCACACGAGGGCCTTTGAACTACGAGCAGTACTTC.

This clonotype was observed at least ten times. CDR3 in DNA: TGCAGCGTTGCACTAGCCAAAAACATTCAGTACTTC. The encoded protein is CSVALAKNIQYF. The chain couples TRBV29-1 to TRBJ2-4; D is unclear. Germline CDR1 and CDR2: SQVTM and ANQGSEA. Trimming removed 4 bases from V and 0 bases from J, with 4 bases in between. The CDR3 consists of 12 residues.

This clonotype was counted ten times or more. This chain links TRBV7-8 with TRBJ2-1; TRBD2 matches 8 bases. This CDR3 region has 14 residues. CDR1 and CDR2 (germline): SGHVS, FQNEAQ. V gave up 5 bases and J gave up 8 bases; unmatched junction bases: 8. In DNA, the CDR3 is TGTGCCAGCAGCAAGGAGCGGGAGATCCATGAGCAGTTCTTC. Translated, it gives CASSKEREIHEQFF.

This clonotype came up a few times. The rearrangement joins TRBV5-1 to TRBJ2-7; D ambiguous. CDR1 and CDR2 (germline): SGHRS, YFSETQ. The CDR3 has 15 amino acids. Trimming cost V 0 bases and J 4 bases, with 14 bases left between them. In DNA, the CDR3 is TGCGCCAGCAGCTTGGTGGGCGGCTTTGCGTACGAGCAGTACTTC. This codes for CASSLVGGFAYEQYF.

This clonotype was recorded at least ten times. The chain uses TRBV5-5 and TRBJ1-5; TRBD1 agrees at 11 bases. Looked up from germline, CDR1 is SGHKS and CDR2 is YYEKEE (reference sequence). The CDR3 is made up of 15 amino acids. J was trimmed by 6 bases and V by 4 bases; bases with no gene match: 6. In nucleotides, the CDR3 is TGTGCCAGCAGCAGGACAGGGGGCTTGGGTCAGCCCCAGCATTTT. It encodes CASSRTGGLGQPQHF.

The table lists this clonotype with many counts. The chain carries TRBV30 and TRBJ2-4, with a tentative D call TRBD1 (6 bases). The length of the CDR3 is 16 residues. V lost 3 bases to trimming and J lost 0 bases, with 15 bases between them. Germline loops: CDR1 GTSNPN, CDR2 SVGIG (reference sequence). CDR3 sequence (DNA): TGTGCCTGGAGCCCCCGACAGGTTCTAGCCAAAAACATTCAGTACTTC. Amino acid sequence: CAWSPRQVLAKNIQYF. Combining the CDR3 with reference TRBV30 and TRBJ2-4 gives the whole variable domain SQTIHQWPATLVQPVGSPLSLECTVEGTSNPNLYWYRQAAGRGLQLLFYSVGIGQISSEVPQNLSASRPQDRQFILSSKKLLLSDSGFYLCAWSPRQVLAKNIQYFGAGTRLSVL.

Regarding this clonotype: A read error may be the cause here, since a much bigger clone is one base away. The chain couples TRBV5-1 to TRBJ2-7, with D uncertain. The CDR3 runs 13 residues. Germline V gene lookup returns CDR1 SGHRS and CDR2 YFSETQ. CDR3 DNA sequence: TGCTCCAGCAGCTTCGACGACTCCTACGAGCAGTACTTC. Protein product: CSSSFDDSYEQYF.

With regard to this clonotype: This likely reflects a read error, since a far larger clone is one base away. The V and J genes are TRBV5-1 and TRBJ2-1, with TRBD1 matching over 7 bases. Germline V gene lookup returns CDR1 SGHRS and CDR2 YFSETQ. This CDR3 comprises 13 residues. This CDR3 is CASRQGSYNEPFF. The CDR3 nucleotides read TGCGCCAGCAGACAGGGGTCTTACAATGAGCCGTTCTTC.

This clonotype has at least ten counts. The V and J genes are TRBV10-3 and TRBJ2-2; unclear D gene. V lost 0 bases to trimming and J lost 4 bases, with 6 bases between them. Germline V gene lookup returns CDR1 ENHRY and CDR2 SYGVKD. The CDR3 loop spans 14 amino acids. The CDR3 region is CAISESDPTGELFF. CDR3 DNA: TGTGCCATCAGTGAGTCGGACCCCACCGGGGAGCTGTTTTTT.

As concerns this clonotype: At one end the junction does not follow the germline gene, possibly because of a read error. The chain recombines TRBV12-3 or TRBV12-4 with TRBJ1-1; D may be TRBD1 (5 bases). The CDR3 sequence is 13 residues long. Here the CDR3 DNA reads TGTGCCAGCAGATTATTTCGGGACTCTGAAGCTTTCTTC. Translation gives CASRLFRDSEAFF.

This clonotype was picked up many times. This chain links TRBV12-3 or TRBV12-4 with TRBJ2-7; D might be TRBD1 (5 bases). The CDR3 runs to 16 residues. With 6 bases removed from V and 3 bases from J, the gap between germline ends came to 21 bases. The CDR3 nucleotides read TGTGCCAGCAGCCCCTACCTCCGACAGAAAGGCTACGAGCAGTACTTC. Its translation: CASSPYLRQKGYEQYF.

This clonotype occurred many times. The chain employs TRBV5-1 and TRBJ2-2; 12 bases are a match to TRBD2. CDR3 length: 17 residues. V was pared by 0 bases and J by 6 bases, with 6 bases of the junction left unmatched. The germline gives CDR1 SGHRS, CDR2 YFSETQ. CDR3 in DNA: TGCGCCAGCAGCTTGGAAACTAGCGGGAGGTCCTCCGGGGAGCTGTTTTTT. This codes for CASSLETSGRSSGELFF.

This clonotype was counted many times. The chain couples TRBV7-9 to TRBJ1-1, with D tentatively TRBD1 (5 bases). The germline V gene has CDR1 SEHNR and CDR2 FQNEAQ (reference sequence). This CDR3 region has 16 residues. V dropped 4 bases and J dropped 7 bases, with 22 bases sitting between them. The CDR3 sequence is CASSSSFNGGRGEAFF. The DNA of the CDR3 is TGTGCCAGCAGCTCGAGCTTTAACGGGGGAAGGGGTGAAGCTTTCTTT.

V is TRBV19 and J is TRBJ1-5; TRBD1 is a possible D gene (5 bases). This CDR3 is 16 amino acids long. The V and J ends lost 1 base and 0 bases respectively, with 10 bases between them. Per the germline V gene, CDR1 is LNHDA and CDR2 is SQIVND (reference sequence). This CDR3 reads CASSIGDLYSNQPQHF. The CDR3 bases are TGTGCCAGTAGTATAGGGGACTTATATAGCAATCAGCCCCAGCATTTT.

This clonotype was seen ten or more times. The chain is built from TRBV10-1 and TRBJ2-2; 8 positions agree with TRBD1. V was clipped by 5 bases and J by 4 bases; unmatched bases: 6. This CDR3 is built from 15 residues. The germline gives CDR1 WNHNN, CDR2 SYGVQD (reference sequence). Here the CDR3 reads CASSLTGDGTGELFF. The DNA of the CDR3 is TGCGCCAGCAGTTTGACAGGGGATGGCACCGGGGAGCTGTTTTTT.

This clonotype was detected ten times or more. This chain's CDR3 is CASSLAGSSGYTF. DNA for the CDR3: TGTGCCAGCAGCTTAGCAGGGTCGAGTGGCTACACCTTC. The V and J genes are TRBV7-8 and TRBJ1-2; no clear D gene. Between the trimmed V and J ends, which lost 0 bases and 7 bases, there was a span of 9 bases. Germline CDR1 reads SGHVS; CDR2 reads FQNEAQ. The CDR3 covers 13 residues.